Shown below are 9 T cell receptor beta chains from a single sample sequenced in a study of beta chain features in type 1 diabetes. TCRB transcripts that were expressed got sequenced, as all of the isolated RNA had been reverse transcribed. Repertoires were generated with immunoSEQ multiplex PCR, while TCRdb's copy carries only in-frame clones and drops some. The data contain under 150,000 clones, roughly 53% of them seen just once; the ten biggest clones take up approximately 0.4%. The sample consisted of Tregs from blood. The receptors here all came from a man in his late teens or twenties in good health.

As concerns this clone: One end of the junction is discordant with germline, which a read error may explain. The sample has other DNA sequences that encode this CDR3 too. The V gene is TRBV7-2, the J gene TRBJ1-4; TRBD1 might be the D (5 bases). This CDR3 has 15 amino acids. Germline CDR1 and CDR2: SGHTA and FQGNSA. In nucleotides, the CDR3 is TGTGCCAGTAGCTTACTTGGGGCCGGTAATGAAAAACTGTTTTTT. As protein: CASSLLGAGNEKLFF.

J is TRBJ1-2 and V is TRBV7-2, with a tentative D call TRBD1 (5 bases). The CDR3 sequence is 13 residues long. CDR1 and CDR2 (germline): SGHTA, FQGNSA. The ends were cut back, 6 bases at V and 4 bases at J, with 12 bases in the middle. CDR3 sequence: CASRLGGFYGYTF. CDR3 DNA sequence: TGTGCCAGCAGACTGGGGGGGTTCTATGGCTACACCTTC.

The genes are TRBV9 and TRBJ1-1, with D unclear. The CDR3 contains 14 residues. Trimming took off 0 bases at V and 0 bases at J, with 6 bases between the two ends. In germline, CDR1 is SGDLS, CDR2 YYNGEE. CDR3 amino acids: CASSVDSLNTEAFF. CDR3 nucleotides: TGTGCCAGCAGCGTAGACAGTCTGAACACTGAAGCTTTCTTT.

The rearrangement uses TRBV4-3 and TRBJ1-2; 8 bases are shared with TRBD1. This CDR3 region has 12 residues. CDR1 and CDR2 from the germline V gene are LGHNA and YSLEER. The J segment lost 8 bases and the V segment lost 4 bases, leaving 3 bases of the junction unmatched. The CDR3 bases are TGCGCCAGCAGCCGACAGGGGAACGGCTACACCTTC. Protein product: CASSRQGNGYTF.

V and J are TRBV7-8 and TRBJ2-1; D perhaps matches TRBD1 (5 bases). This CDR3 has 14 amino acids. CDR1 SGHVS and CDR2 FQNEAQ come from the germline V gene. Between the trimmed V and J ends, which lost 6 bases and 4 bases, there was a span of 13 bases. The CDR3 loop reads CASSPRVAYNEQFF. CDR3 nucleotides: TGTGCCAGCAGTCCCAGGGTAGCATACAATGAGCAGTTCTTC.

The chain employs TRBV28 and TRBJ1-5, with D possibly being TRBD1 (5 bases). V was trimmed by 0 bases and J by 6 bases, leaving 9 bases between them. CDR1 and CDR2 from the germline V gene are MDHEN and SYDVKM. This CDR3 comprises 14 residues. DNA for the CDR3: TGTGCCAGCAGTTTATGGCAGGGAGGTCAGCCCCAGCATTTT. It encodes CASSLWQGGQPQHF.

The CDR3 sequence: CASSLGEGGYEQYF. The CDR3 nucleotides read TGTGCCAGCAGCCTCGGGGAGGGCGGGTACGAGCAGTACTTC. The V and J genes are TRBV9 and TRBJ2-7; TRBD2 agrees at 7 bases. V lost 4 bases and J lost 4; bases outside the gene matches: 8. From germline, CDR1 is SGDLS and CDR2 YYNGEE. The length of the CDR3 is 14 residues.

This chain connects TRBV7-9 to TRBJ2-6; D ambiguous. There are 15 residues in the CDR3. Germline V gene data show CDR1 as SEHNR and CDR2 as FQNEAQ (reference sequence). Trimming removed 10 bases at V and 4 bases at J, with 17 bases between. CDR3 sequence (DNA): TGTGCCACCCCCACAGCCTGGTCCGGGGCCAACGTCCTGACTTTC. Its protein product is CATPTAWSGANVLTF.

The rearrangement uses TRBV11-1 and TRBJ2-2; 7 nucleotides line up with TRBD2. The length of the CDR3 is 19 residues. With V trimmed by 5 bases and J by 2 bases, 17 bases remained unmatched. CDR1 SGHAT and CDR2 FQDESV come from the germline V gene (reference sequence). Here the CDR3 DNA reads TGTGCCAGCAGCGAAGCGTTCGGCATATGGGGGGGTAACACCGGGGAGCTGTTTTTT. Amino acids: CASSEAFGIWGGNTGELFF.